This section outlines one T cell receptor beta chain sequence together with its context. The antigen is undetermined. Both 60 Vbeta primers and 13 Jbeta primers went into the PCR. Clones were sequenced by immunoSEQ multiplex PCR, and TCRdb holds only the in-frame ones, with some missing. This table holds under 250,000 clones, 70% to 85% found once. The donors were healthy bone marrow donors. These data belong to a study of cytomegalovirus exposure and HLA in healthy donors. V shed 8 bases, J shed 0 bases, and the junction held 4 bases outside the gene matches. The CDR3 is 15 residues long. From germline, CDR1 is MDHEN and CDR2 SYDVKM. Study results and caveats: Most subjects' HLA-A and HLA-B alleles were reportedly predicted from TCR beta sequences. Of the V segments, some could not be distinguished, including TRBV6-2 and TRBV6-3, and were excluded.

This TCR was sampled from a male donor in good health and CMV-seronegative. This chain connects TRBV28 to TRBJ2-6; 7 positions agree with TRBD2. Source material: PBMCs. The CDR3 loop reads CASGPGGSGANVLTF. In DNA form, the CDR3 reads TGTGCCAGCGGCCCGGGGGGCTCTGGGGCCAACGTCCTGACTTTC.